What follows are 15 T cell receptor beta chains derived from one specimen sequenced in a study of shared clonotypes between healthy human individuals. The repertoire was sequenced with immunoSEQ multiplex PCR; TCRdb's copy has only in-frame clones and lacks some. Here the sample spans about 1 million clones, about three quarters being singletons. Specimen: memory CD4+ T cells sorted from blood. The sample's subset: CD45RA-negative fraction. The receptors shown here come from a man younger than 35 in good health.

V and J are TRBV4-2 and TRBJ1-4; TRBD1 matches at 7 bases. V dropped 1 base and J dropped 5; count of bases not matched to a gene: 10. Per germline, CDR1 LGHNA and CDR2 YNFKEQ. This CDR3 contains 17 residues. For the CDR3, the DNA is TGTGCCAGCAGCCAAGGGGGGAGGGACAGATTAAATGAAAAACTGTTTTTT. This codes for CASSQGGRDRLNEKLFF.

The chain carries TRBV19 and TRBJ2-5; D gene unclear. This CDR3 has 12 amino acids. Germline-derived CDR1 and CDR2 are LNHDA and SQIVND (reference sequence). Trimming cost V 6 bases and J 7 bases, with 12 bases left between them. The CDR3, as DNA: TGTGCCAGTAGCCCGGAGTGGGGGACCCAGTACTTC. Protein sequence: CASSPEWGTQYF.

This clone was seen only a few times. The chain links TRBV7-3 to TRBJ1-6; unclear D gene. This CDR3 region has 16 residues. CDR1 SGHTA and CDR2 FQGTGA come from the germline V gene. The V and J ends lost 3 bases and 0 bases respectively, with 9 bases between them. CDR3 residues: CASSLLAGSYNSPLHF. In DNA, the CDR3 is TGTGCCAGCAGCTTGTTAGCCGGCTCCTATAATTCACCCCTCCACTTT.

This sequence joins TRBV25-1 and TRBJ2-7; 12 nucleotides match TRBD1. Germline CDR1 reads MGHDK; CDR2 reads SYGVNS. V trimming: 3 bases; J trimming: 5 bases; junction bases outside the gene matches: 5. The length of the CDR3 is 15 residues. The CDR3 sequence is CASSDGTGGSDEQYF. The CDR3 nucleotides are TGTGCCAGCAGTGACGGGACAGGGGGCTCAGACGAGCAGTACTTC.

The rearrangement links TRBV30 to TRBJ1-4; 8 nucleotides match TRBD1. The CDR3 covers 14 residues. Germline V gene lookup returns CDR1 GTSNPN and CDR2 SVGIG (reference sequence). Trimming cost V 2 bases and J 5 bases; bases outside gene matches: 4. The CDR3 DNA reads as TGTGCCTGGAGTTGGACAGGGCTCAATGAAAAACTGTTTTTT. The encoded protein is CAWSWTGLNEKLFF.

This chain joins TRBV7-2 and TRBJ2-1; the match to TRBD2 covers 8 bases. This CDR3 contains 13 residues. V lost 10 bases to trimming and J lost 4 bases; unmatched junction nucleotides: 6. Germline values: CDR1 SGHTA, CDR2 FQGNSA. The CDR3 sequence is CATRAGVYNEQFF. The CDR3 DNA follows: TGTGCCACCCGAGCGGGAGTGTACAATGAGCAGTTCTTC.

The chain uses TRBV7-9 and TRBJ1-5, with TRBD1 as a possible D gene (5 bases). V lost 3 bases and J 6 bases, leaving 6 bases between the germline ends. The CDR3 spans 12 residues. Germline V gives CDR1 SEHNR, CDR2 FQNEAQ (reference sequence). The CDR3 reads CASSFQGQPQHF. The CDR3 nucleotides read TGTGCCAGCAGCTTCCAGGGTCAGCCCCAGCATTTT.

J is TRBJ1-2 and V is TRBV6-1, with D tentatively TRBD1 (5 bases). Between the trimmed V and J ends, which lost 2 bases and 1 base, there was a span of 11 bases. Per germline, CDR1 MNHNS and CDR2 SASEGT. This CDR3 contains 15 residues. The CDR3 reads CASSEHGGGNYGYTF. CDR3 nucleotides: TGTGCCAGCAGTGAACACGGGGGTGGTAACTATGGCTACACCTTC.

The J gene is TRBJ1-2, the V gene TRBV27, with 9 bases matching TRBD1. Germline CDR1 reads MNHEY; CDR2 reads SMNVEV (reference sequence). This CDR3 is built from 16 residues. Trimming took 4 bases from V and 2 from J; bases not matched to a gene: 8. The CDR3 here is CASSYGTGKGNYGYTF. The CDR3 DNA reads TGTGCCAGCAGTTACGGGACAGGGAAGGGGAACTATGGCTACACCTTC.

This sequence joins TRBV15 and TRBJ1-1, with D maybe TRBD1 (6 bases). The CDR3 has 15 amino acids. V was pared by 3 bases and J by 5 bases, with 16 bases between. Germline V lookup: CDR1 LNHNV, CDR2 YYDKDF (reference sequence). The CDR3 region is CATSRNGQLGTEAFF. Written as DNA, the CDR3 is TGTGCCACCAGCAGGAACGGACAGCTGGGAACTGAAGCTTTCTTT. Full variable domain (remainder filled in from reference TRBV15 and TRBJ1-1): DAMVIQNPRYQVTQFGKPVTLSCSQTLNHNVMYWYQQKSSQAPKLLFHYYDKDFNNEADTPDNFQSRRPNTSFCFLDIRSPGLGDTAMYLCATSRNGQLGTEAFFGQGTRLTVV.

V usage is TRBV5-6 and J usage is TRBJ2-1, with 15 bases lining up with TRBD2. This CDR3 contains 18 residues. CDR1 SGHDT and CDR2 YYEEEE come from the germline V gene. V dropped 1 base and J dropped 2; count of bases not matched to a gene: 4. In nucleotides, the CDR3 is TGTGCCAGCAGCTTGTTCGGACTAGCGGGAGGGGCCTACAATGAGCAGTTCTTC. This translates into CASSLFGLAGGAYNEQFF.

The chain uses TRBV4-2 and TRBJ2-7, with a possible D match to TRBD2 (6 bases). Trimming took off 0 bases at V and 6 bases at J, with 9 bases between the two ends. Germline CDR1 reads LGHNA; CDR2 reads YNFKEQ. This CDR3 comprises 13 residues. The CDR3 loop is CASSQEDYTEQYF. The CDR3 DNA is TGTGCCAGCAGCCAAGAGGACTATACCGAGCAGTACTTC.

This sequence joins TRBV5-1 and TRBJ2-2; tentative D call: TRBD1 (6 bases). The germline V and J ends were trimmed by 3 bases and 1 base, with 19 bases remaining between them. CDR3 length: 18 residues. Germline CDR1 and CDR2: SGHRS and YFSETQ. CDR3 sequence (DNA): TGCGCCAGCAGCTCCAGGGTCGACGAGACAGGGAACACCGGGGAGCTGTTTTTT. It codes for CASSSRVDETGNTGELFF. Together with reference TRBV5-1 and TRBJ2-2, the CDR3 gives the full variable domain: KAGVTQTPRYLIKTRGQQVTLSCSPISGHRSVSWYQQTPGQGLQFLFEYFSETQRNKGNFPGRFSGRQFSNSRSEMNVSTLELGDSALYLCASSSRVDETGNTGELFFGEGSRLTVL.

On this clone itself: This specimen includes other DNA sequences encoding the same CDR3. The rearrangement joins TRBV30 to TRBJ1-5; D is uncertain. V gave up 0 bases and J gave up 4 bases, with 7 bases separating them. CDR1 GTSNPN and CDR2 SVGIG come from the germline V gene (reference sequence). The CDR3 is 13 amino acids. The CDR3 here is CAWSVSRNQPQHF. The CDR3 nucleotides are TGTGCCTGGAGTGTATCGCGGAATCAGCCCCAGCATTTT.

This chain links TRBV14 with TRBJ1-3, with 8 bases identical to TRBD1. The germline CDR1 and CDR2 sequences are SGHDN and FVKESK. V lost 4 bases to trimming and J lost 3 bases; unmatched junction nucleotides: 8. This CDR3 has 16 residues. The CDR3 loop is CASSPMTGENGNTIYF. CDR3 nucleotide sequence: TGTGCCAGCAGCCCTATGACAGGGGAAAATGGAAACACCATATATTTT.